Listed below are T cell receptor beta chains from one sample, sequenced in a study of CD8 T cells in ankylosing spondylitis. TCRdb analysed the 5' RACE reads with MiXCR anew, one entry per CDR3 protein. Of around 130,000 distinct CDR3 sequences listed, roughly a sixth are singletons. The source material was blood, either unsorted or a sorted T cell fraction (not recorded which). Every receptor here comes from a male donor with ankylosing spondylitis. Both conserved end residues are part of each CDR3. A D gene is named only where the DNA matches it firmly. Only some rows state a clone size, as once, few, many or a class for expanded clones.

CDR3: CATSDTTPARGISNEQFF
DNA: TGTGCCACCAGTGATACCACCCCAGCGCGGGGAATAAGTAATGAGCAGTTCTTC
size: few
J: TRBJ2-1
D: NA
V: TRBV24-1

CDR3: CASSQEGGRAYEQYF
DNA: TGTGCCAGCAGCCAAGAGGGTGGGAGGGCCTACGAGCAGTACTTC
size: NA
J: TRBJ2-7
D: TRBD2
V: TRBV3-1

CDR3: CSARGGRWRTDIQYF
DNA: TGCAGTGCTAGAGGCGGGAGATGGAGAACGGACATTCAGTACTTC
size: NA
J: TRBJ2-4
D: TRBD2
V: TRBV20-1

CDR3: CATSGLVAGTQYF
DNA: TGTGCCACCAGTGGTTTGGTTGCGGGTACGCAGTATTTT
size: NA
J: TRBJ2-3
D: NA
V: TRBV24-1

CDR3: CASSPRTSGGSSYNEQFF
DNA: TGTGCCAGCAGCCCTAGGACTAGCGGGGGTAGCTCCTACAATGAGCAGTTCTTC
size: NA
J: TRBJ2-1
D: TRBD2
V: TRBV11-1

CDR3: CSVEETGQGIYYEQYF
DNA: TGCAGCGTTGAAGAAACGGGACAGGGTATATACTACGAGCAGTACTTC
size: many
J: TRBJ2-7
D: TRBD1
V: TRBV29-1

CDR3: CASSLMSETQYF
DNA: TGTGCCAGCAGTTTAATGTCGGAGACCCAGTACTTC
size: NA
J: TRBJ2-5
D: NA
V: TRBV12-3/TRBV12-4

CDR3: CATSSDLSNYEQYF
DNA: TGTGCCACCAGCAGTGACTTGAGCAACTACGAGCAGTACTTC
size: many
J: TRBJ2-7
D: NA
V: TRBV15

CDR3: CATNVGGTTGELFF
DNA: TGTGCCACCAACGTGGGCGGGACCACCGGGGAGCTGTTTTTT
size: few
J: TRBJ2-2
D: NA
V: TRBV12-3/TRBV12-4

CDR3: CASRGTSGRRGEQFF
DNA: TGTGCCAGCAGAGGGACTAGCGGGAGACGAGGTGAGCAGTTCTTC
size: NA
J: TRBJ2-1
D: TRBD2
V: TRBV2

CDR3: CASSRTDYYEQYF
DNA: TGTGCCAGCAGCCGGACAGATTACTACGAGCAGTACTTC
size: NA
J: TRBJ2-7
D: NA
V: TRBV12-3/TRBV12-4

CDR3: CASSLAGIETQYF
DNA: TGTGCCAGCAGCTTAGCAGGGATTGAGACCCAGTACTTC
size: NA
J: TRBJ2-5
D: NA
V: TRBV7-8

CDR3: CASSPTPLYGYTF
DNA: TGTGCCAGCAGTCCTACCCCCCTTTATGGCTACACCTTC
size: NA
J: TRBJ1-2
D: NA
V: TRBV27

CDR3: CASSFSPDEQYF
DNA: TGTGCCAGCAGTTTTTCGCCGGACGAGCAGTACTTC
size: few
J: TRBJ2-7
D: NA
V: TRBV12-3/TRBV12-4

CDR3: CASSVATNTEAFF
DNA: TGTGCCAGCAGCGTGGCGACGAACACTGAAGCTTTCTTT
size: few
J: TRBJ1-1
D: NA
V: TRBV9

CDR3: CASSIILAGDETQYF
DNA: TGTGCCAGTAGTATTATACTAGCGGGAGACGAGACCCAGTACTTC
size: NA
J: TRBJ2-5
D: TRBD2
V: TRBV19

CDR3: CASSQGPGTGAGWGYTF
DNA: TGCGCCAGCAGCCAAGGTCCCGGGACAGGGGCAGGTTGGGGCTACACCTTC
size: NA
J: TRBJ1-2
D: TRBD1
V: TRBV4-1

CDR3: CASGPASQYF
DNA: TGTGCCAGCGGGCCGGCGTCCCAGTACTTC
size: few
J: TRBJ2-5
D: NA
V: TRBV7-9

CDR3: CASSPDSNSNQPQHF
DNA: TGCGCCAGCAGCCCGGACAGCAATAGCAATCAGCCCCAGCATTTT
size: few
J: TRBJ1-5
D: NA
V: TRBV5-1

CDR3: CASSQVRRAPETQYF
DNA: TGCGCCAGCAGCCAAGTACGCAGGGCCCCAGAGACCCAGTACTTC
size: NA
J: TRBJ2-5
D: NA
V: TRBV4-3

CDR3: CASSTPGGTSYNEQFF
DNA: TGTGCCAGCAGTACTCCGGGCGGGACCTCCTACAATGAGCAGTTCTTC
size: few
J: TRBJ2-1
D: NA
V: TRBV7-9

CDR3: CASSQETSGAYEQYF
DNA: TGCGCCAGCAGCCAAGAGACTAGCGGAGCCTACGAGCAGTACTTC
size: many
J: TRBJ2-7
D: TRBD2
V: TRBV4-3

CDR3: CASIPRGGVTDTQYF
DNA: TGTGCCAGCATCCCCCGCGGGGGGGTAACAGATACGCAGTATTTT
size: NA
J: TRBJ2-3
D: TRBD2
V: TRBV2

CDR3: CASSYPPAVQETQYF
DNA: TGTGCCAGCAGTTACCCCCCAGCGGTCCAAGAGACCCAGTACTTC
size: NA
J: TRBJ2-5
D: NA
V: TRBV6-2/TRBV6-3

CDR3: CSASRGLNTEAFF
DNA: TGCAGTGCTAGCAGGGGGCTCAACACTGAAGCTTTCTTT
size: NA
J: TRBJ1-1
D: TRBD1
V: TRBV20-1

CDR3: CASSSSLAGVTEQYF
DNA: TGTGCCAGCAGCTCCTCACTAGCGGGAGTAACCGAGCAGTACTTC
size: NA
J: TRBJ2-7
D: TRBD2
V: TRBV7-2

CDR3: CASSLGQGGDEQYF
DNA: TGTGCCAGCAGTTTGGGACAGGGGGGCGACGAGCAGTACTTC
size: few
J: TRBJ2-7
D: TRBD1
V: TRBV28

CDR3: CASSVGVGLTLKTQYF
DNA: TGTGCCAGCAGCGTAGGGGTTGGGCTTACCTTGAAGACCCAGTACTTC
size: few
J: TRBJ2-5
D: NA
V: TRBV9

CDR3: CASSLYQGHMDTQYF
DNA: TGTGCCAGCAGCTTGTATCAGGGCCATATGGATACGCAGTATTTT
size: many
J: TRBJ2-3
D: NA
V: TRBV7-6

CDR3: CASSLPPGQNSPLHF
DNA: TGTGCCAGCAGTTTACCCCCGGGACAGAATTCACCCCTCCACTTT
size: NA
J: TRBJ1-6
D: TRBD1
V: TRBV27

CDR3: CASSLSGLPVEQFF
DNA: TGTGCCAGCAGCTTATCGGGACTCCCCGTAGAGCAGTTCTTC
size: NA
J: TRBJ2-1
D: NA
V: TRBV7-9

CDR3: CASSQGRGPGNTIYF
DNA: TGCGCCAGCAGCCAAGGGCGGGGACCTGGAAACACCATATATTTT
size: few
J: TRBJ1-3
D: NA
V: TRBV4-1

CDR3: CASSLSRRREGTYEQYF
DNA: TGTGCCAGCAGTTTAAGTCGCCGGCGGGAGGGCACCTACGAGCAGTACTTC
size: NA
J: TRBJ2-7
D: TRBD2
V: TRBV27

CDR3: CASSYPLAGGPNEQFF
DNA: TGTGCCAGCAGTTACCCCCTAGCGGGAGGGCCTAATGAGCAGTTCTTC
size: few
J: TRBJ2-1
D: TRBD2
V: TRBV6-2/TRBV6-3

CDR3: CSARDREGSYNSPLHF
DNA: TGCAGTGCAAGGGACAGGGAAGGCTCCTATAATTCACCCCTCCACTTT
size: NA
J: TRBJ1-6
D: TRBD1
V: TRBV20-1

CDR3: CSVVRELTEAFF
DNA: TGCAGCGTTGTCCGGGAGTTGACTGAAGCTTTCTTT
size: NA
J: TRBJ1-1
D: NA
V: TRBV29-1

CDR3: CASSTTHEQYF
DNA: TGCGCCAGCAGCACGACCCACGAGCAGTACTTC
size: many
J: TRBJ2-7
D: NA
V: TRBV5-1

CDR3: CSAKDREGPETQYF
DNA: TGCAGTGCCAAGGACAGGGAAGGGCCAGAGACCCAGTACTTC
size: few
J: TRBJ2-5
D: TRBD1
V: TRBV20-1

CDR3: CASSQDIVPGRGRGYEQYF
DNA: TGTGCCAGCAGCCAAGATATCGTACCGGGGAGGGGGCGCGGATACGAGCAGTACTTC
size: few
J: TRBJ2-7
D: NA
V: TRBV3-1

CDR3: CSVEYPTDRSNEQFF
DNA: TGCAGCGTTGAATACCCCACGGACAGAAGCAATGAGCAGTTCTTC
size: few
J: TRBJ2-1
D: NA
V: TRBV29-1

CDR3: CASSFGQGFTGELFF
DNA: TGTGCCAGCAGTTTTGGACAGGGATTCACCGGGGAGCTGTTTTTT
size: many
J: TRBJ2-2
D: TRBD1
V: TRBV12-3/TRBV12-4

CDR3: CASSPSGRPTDTQYF
DNA: TGTGCCAGCAGCCCTAGCGGGAGGCCCACAGATACGCAGTATTTT
size: NA
J: TRBJ2-3
D: TRBD2
V: TRBV27

CDR3: CSARDLSGGGNTIYF
DNA: TGCAGTGCTAGAGATCTTTCCGGGGGAGGAAACACCATATATTTT
size: NA
J: TRBJ1-3
D: NA
V: TRBV20-1

CDR3: CASSLHRVTGANVLTF
DNA: TGTGCCAGCAGCTTACACAGGGTAACCGGGGCCAACGTCCTGACTTTC
size: NA
J: TRBJ2-6
D: NA
V: TRBV7-9

CDR3: CASSFLGYSDRSYEQYF
DNA: TGTGCCAGCAGTTTCTTGGGTTACAGCGATAGATCCTACGAGCAGTACTTC
size: many
J: TRBJ2-7
D: NA
V: TRBV28

CDR3: CASSLSRVSNEQFF
DNA: TGTGCCAGCAGCTTAAGTAGGGTGAGCAATGAGCAGTTCTTC
size: few
J: TRBJ2-1
D: NA
V: TRBV7-9

CDR3: CSARDSKPYEQYF
DNA: TGCAGTGCTAGAGATTCTAAGCCCTACGAGCAGTACTTC
size: NA
J: TRBJ2-7
D: NA
V: TRBV20-1

CDR3: CASTSPGELFF
DNA: TGTGCCAGCACCTCCCCCGGGGAGCTGTTTTTT
size: NA
J: TRBJ2-2
D: NA
V: TRBV6-6

CDR3: CATSVRGQNTEAFF
DNA: TGTGCCACCTCAGTCAGGGGCCAGAACACTGAAGCTTTCTTT
size: NA
J: TRBJ1-1
D: NA
V: TRBV19

CDR3: CASSLSLGGITIYEQYF
DNA: TGTGCCAGCAGTTTGTCTTTGGGGGGAATCACCATCTACGAGCAGTACTTC
size: NA
J: TRBJ2-7
D: NA
V: TRBV28

CDR3: CASSVDGSIYEQYF
DNA: TGTGCCAGCAGCGTAGATGGGAGTATCTACGAGCAGTACTTC
size: few
J: TRBJ2-7
D: NA
V: TRBV9

CDR3: CASSGDGLSGNTIYF
DNA: TGTGCCAGCAGCGGAGACGGTCTCTCTGGAAACACCATATATTTT
size: few
J: TRBJ1-3
D: NA
V: TRBV11-2